The 8 T cell receptor beta chains in this list originate from one sample, sequenced in a study of blood T cell repertoires in COVID-19. Profiled with immunoSEQ multiplex PCR; TCRdb holds only in-frame clones, not every one. The profile shows some 87,000 clones, roughly 80% of them singletons. Sequencing was done on a sample of peripheral blood. Receptors originate from a man aged 45-65 years who had recovered from COVID-19.

The sample holds a few counts of this clone. This chain links TRBV20-1 with TRBJ2-7; 7 bases align to TRBD1. The CDR3 spans 15 residues. Germline V gene sequence: CDR1 DFQATT, CDR2 SNEGSKA (reference sequence). The V and J ends lost 3 bases and 4 bases, in that order; junction bases with no gene match: 12. DNA for the CDR3: TGCAGTGCTAGTTGGTTTTTAGGGGGCGGGTACGAGCAGTACTTC. Protein sequence: CSASWFLGGGYEQYF.

This chain connects TRBV5-1 to TRBJ2-1; the match to TRBD2 covers 12 bases. Germline assignment: CDR1 SGHRS and CDR2 YFSETQ. CDR3 length equals 15 residues. Trimming removed 6 bases from V and 7 bases from J; junction bases left unmatched: 8. The CDR3 sequence is CASTVRTSGNNEQFF. The CDR3 DNA sequence: TGCGCCAGCACTGTTAGGACTAGCGGGAATAATGAGCAGTTCTTC.

The V call is TRBV5-1, the J call TRBJ2-1, with a weak D call TRBD1 (6 bases). The CDR3 is 12 residues long. Germline V gene lookup returns CDR1 SGHRS and CDR2 YFSETQ. V was shortened by 2 bases and J by 6 bases, with 6 bases between the two germline ends. This CDR3 reads CASSLQGNEQFF. The DNA for the CDR3 is TGCGCCAGCAGCTTACAGGGCAATGAGCAGTTCTTC.

This clone was counted between two and nine times. J is TRBJ2-1 and V is TRBV27, with 13 positions matching TRBD2. CDR3 length equals 16 residues. Germline lookup yields CDR1 MNHEY and CDR2 SMNVEV (reference sequence). Trimming at V came to 5 bases and at J to 7 bases, leaving 8 bases not matched to a gene. CDR3 in amino acids: CASSATTSGRRNEQFF. CDR3 in DNA: TGTGCCAGCAGTGCCACGACTAGCGGGAGGAGAAATGAGCAGTTCTTC.

V usage is TRBV18 and J usage is TRBJ2-3, with TRBD2 matching 7 bases. CDR3 length: 16 residues. Germline CDR1 and CDR2: KGHSH and LQKENI. The V and J ends lost 0 bases and 1 base, in that order; junction bases with no gene match: 4. Here the CDR3 reads CASSPPNSGGTDTQYF. The CDR3 DNA reads as TGTGCCAGCTCACCACCGAACAGCGGGGGCACAGATACGCAGTATTTT. The variable domain in full, with the rest retrieved from reference TRBV18 and TRBJ2-3, is NAGVMQNPRHLVRRRGQEARLRCSPMKGHSHVYWYRQLPEEGLKFMVYLQKENIIDESGMPKERFSAEFPKEGPSILRIQQVVRGDSAAYFCASSPPNSGGTDTQYFGPGTRLTVL.

In its sample, this clone was seen a few times. The chain links TRBV25-1 to TRBJ2-7; tentative D call: TRBD1 (6 bases). CDR3 length: 15 residues. CDR1 is MGHDK, CDR2 SYGVNS, per germline. V dropped 3 bases and J dropped 6 bases, with 18 bases sitting between them. The CDR3 DNA follows: TGTGCCAGCAGTGATCCACAGGGTGTCCCTATCGAGCAGTACTTC. It yields the protein CASSDPQGVPIEQYF.

The chain has TRBV5-1 and TRBJ1-1; D remains ambiguous. The CDR3 contains 14 residues. Germline CDR1 and CDR2: SGHRS and YFSETQ. Trimming cost V 0 bases and J 1 base, with 7 bases left between them. The CDR3 region is CASSLGHPNTEAFF. CDR3 sequence (DNA): TGCGCCAGCAGCTTGGGACACCCGAACACTGAAGCTTTCTTT.

The CDR3 sequence: CASRARIAGDGEQYF. The CDR3 DNA sequence: TGCGCCAGCAGGGCCCGGATAGCGGGAGACGGAGAGCAGTACTTC. This chain connects TRBV5-1 to TRBJ2-7; the match to TRBD2 covers 9 bases. Germline CDR1 SGHRS, CDR2 YFSETQ. The CDR3 extends over 15 amino acids. Trimming cost V 5 bases and J 7 bases; bases outside gene matches: 13.